This is a list of T cell receptor beta chains from one sample in a study of response to subunit inactivated influenza vaccine. Via MiXCR, TCRdb re-called the RT-PCR reads, giving one row per CDR3 protein. Of some 500,000 distinct CDR3 sequences in the sample, roughly 13% are singletons; the top ten hold around 13%. Here the sequenced sample was PBMCs from blood, taken about 40 days after vaccination. These receptors came from a man aged 50-60 years who received an inactivated influenza vaccine. The CDR3 runs from the conserved cysteine through the conserved F or W. The D gene is left open where the match is weak. A clone size is listed for some rows: how often the clone was seen (once, few, many), or a class if it is expanded.

v_call,cdr3_length,j_call,d_call,clone_size,cdr3_aa,cdr3_nt
TRBV24-1,15,TRBJ2-1,NA,NA,CATSVGTLRPNEQFF,TGTGCCACCAGTGTAGGGACTCTCCGTCCCAATGAGCAGTTCTTC
TRBV5-4,13,TRBJ2-1,NA,few,CASSPSPYNEQFF,TGTGCCAGCAGCCCCTCCCCCTACAATGAGCAGTTCTTC
TRBV27,15,TRBJ2-7,NA,NA,CASSLFGSQTYEQYF,TGTGCCAGCAGTTTATTTGGTTCCCAAACCTACGAGCAGTACTTC
TRBV30,15,TRBJ1-5,NA,many,CAWSPGHLSNQPQHF,TGTGCCTGGAGCCCCGGACATCTTAGCAATCAGCCCCAGCATTTT
TRBV12-3/TRBV12-4,15,TRBJ2-2,NA,many,CASSLMGVQTGELFF,TGTGCCAGCAGTTTAATGGGAGTTCAGACCGGGGAGCTGTTTTTT
TRBV5-6,13,TRBJ2-1,NA,NA,CASSSGLHNEQFF,TGTGCCAGCAGCTCTGGGTTACACAATGAGCAGTTCTTC
TRBV7-7,17,TRBJ2-5,TRBD2,few,CASSSSPLLATQETQYF,TGTGCCAGCAGCTCCTCCCCCCTACTAGCGACCCAAGAGACCCAGTACTTC
TRBV5-1,12,TRBJ2-3,TRBD2,NA,CASSDLAGDQYF,TGCGCCAGCAGCGATCTAGCGGGGGATCAGTATTTT
TRBV12-3/TRBV12-4,16,TRBJ2-3,NA,few,CASSLVTARYTDTQYF,TGTGCCAGCAGTTTAGTTACCGCGAGATACACAGATACGCAGTATTTT
TRBV6-2/TRBV6-3,14,TRBJ1-5,NA,NA,CASSSHYGPKEQHF,TGTGCCAGCAGTTCCCATTATGGACCGAAAGAACAGCATTTT
TRBV4-1,13,TRBJ1-1,NA,NA,CASSQPGSPEAFF,TGCGCCAGCAGCCAACCGGGATCCCCTGAAGCTTTCTTT
TRBV12-3/TRBV12-4,17,TRBJ2-7,TRBD1,many,CASSLPGTGILPLEQYF,TGTGCCAGCAGTTTACCGGGGACAGGGATTTTACCCCTCGAGCAGTACTTC
TRBV4-3,18,TRBJ2-5,TRBD1,few,CASSQEARGRGSQETQYF,TGCGCCAGCAGCCAAGAGGCGAGAGGCAGGGGGTCCCAAGAGACCCAGTACTTC
TRBV20-1,15,TRBJ1-2,TRBD1,few,CSATKPGTGFNGYTF,TGCAGTGCCACAAAGCCTGGGACAGGGTTCAATGGCTACACCTTC
TRBV7-2,14,TRBJ1-4,NA,NA,CASRRGVFNEKLFF,TGTGCCAGCAGGCGGGGGGTATTTAATGAAAAACTGTTTTTT
TRBV5-6,16,TRBJ2-1,TRBD2,few,CASSLAARGGVNEQFF,TGTGCCAGCAGCTTGGCCGCGCGGGGGGGCGTCAATGAGCAGTTCTTC
TRBV6-5,17,TRBJ2-7,NA,few,CASSYSFSAGGLYEQYF,TGTGCCAGCAGTTACTCTTTTTCGGCAGGGGGGCTCTACGAGCAGTACTTC
TRBV4-2,16,TRBJ2-2,TRBD2,few,CASSQATSGGTGELFF,TGTGCCAGCAGCCAAGCGACTAGCGGGGGAACCGGGGAGCTGTTTTTT
TRBV5-1,13,TRBJ2-5,NA,NA,CASRQGPQETQYF,TGCGCCAGCAGGCAGGGCCCCCAAGAGACCCAGTACTTC
TRBV27,16,TRBJ2-2,NA,many,CASKWDSSIIAGELFF,TGTGCCAGCAAATGGGACTCCTCCATCATCGCCGGGGAGCTGTTTTTT
TRBV20-1,10,TRBJ1-2,NA,many,CSPGPASYTF,TGCAGCCCGGGGCCGGCAAGCTACACCTTC
TRBV5-1,16,TRBJ1-2,NA,NA,CASSLDIRPGASGYTF,TGCGCCAGCAGCTTGGATATCCGTCCGGGGGCGTCGGGCTACACCTTC
TRBV4-1,16,TRBJ2-1,NA,few,CASSHPHSGIYNEQFF,TGCGCCAGCAGCCATCCCCACTCCGGGATCTACAATGAGCAGTTCTTC
TRBV6-2/TRBV6-3,15,TRBJ1-4,NA,NA,CASSYGATTNEKLFF,TGTGCCAGCAGTTACGGAGCCACAACTAATGAAAAACTGTTTTTT
TRBV7-6,15,TRBJ2-5,TRBD2,once,CASSSPGLAQETQYF,TGTGCCAGCAGCTCGCCGGGACTAGCCCAGGAGACCCAGTACTTC
TRBV4-1,17,TRBJ2-4,NA,few,CASSPLGRGTAKNIQYF,TGCGCCAGCAGCCCATTGGGGAGAGGGACAGCCAAAAACATTCAGTACTTC
TRBV29-1,15,TRBJ2-2,NA,NA,CSAVLGSSGTGELFF,TGCAGCGCTGTTCTAGGTAGCTCGGGAACCGGGGAGCTGTTTTTT
TRBV12-3/TRBV12-4,12,TRBJ2-4,NA,few,CASSFGGGIQYF,TGTGCCAGCAGTTTTGGAGGGGGCATTCAGTACTTC
TRBV12-3/TRBV12-4,13,TRBJ1-2,TRBD1,many,CASSDTGGYGYTF,TGTGCCAGCAGCGACACAGGGGGCTATGGCTACACCTTC
TRBV15,19,TRBJ2-6,TRBD2,NA,CATSRDYTRTSSGANVLTF,TGTGCCACCAGCAGAGATTACACCAGGACTAGCTCTGGGGCCAACGTCCTGACTTTC
TRBV6-5,15,TRBJ2-5,NA,NA,CASSYWQGPQETQYF,TGTGCCAGCAGTTACTGGCAGGGACCACAAGAGACCCAGTACTTC
TRBV10-3,11,TRBJ2-1,NA,few,CAISEGPEQFF,TGTGCCATCAGTGAAGGACCTGAGCAGTTCTTC
TRBV25-1,18,TRBJ2-1,NA,NA,CASSATPGHYSSYNEQFF,TGTGCCAGCAGTGCTACTCCGGGACACTATTCTTCCTACAATGAGCAGTTCTTC
TRBV7-2,15,TRBJ2-7,TRBD1,NA,CASSVQQGALYEQYF,TGTGCCAGCAGCGTACAGCAGGGGGCCCTCTACGAGCAGTACTTC
TRBV29-1,14,TRBJ1-2,NA,few,CSVWLGRVVDGYTF,TGCAGCGTTTGGCTGGGCAGGGTGGTCGATGGCTACACCTTC
TRBV4-3,15,TRBJ2-7,NA,few,CASSQDRGRPYEQYF,TGCGCCAGCAGCCAAGATCGGGGGAGGCCCTACGAGCAGTACTTC
TRBV5-1,16,TRBJ1-4,NA,NA,CASKFNSGQGSEKLFF,TGCGCCAGCAAATTTAATAGCGGCCAGGGTAGTGAAAAACTGTTTTTT
TRBV27,14,TRBJ1-6,NA,few,CASSPGTWNSPLHF,TGTGCCAGCAGCCCTGGGACGTGGAACTCACCCCTCCACTTT
TRBV4-3,16,TRBJ2-7,NA,NA,CASSQAGYGPGDEQYF,TGCGCCAGCAGCCAAGCGGGGTATGGTCCAGGGGATGAGCAGTACTTC
TRBV7-9,15,TRBJ2-5,NA,NA,CASSLKRAVQETQYF,TGTGCCAGCAGCTTAAAGAGGGCAGTCCAAGAGACCCAGTACTTC